The T cell receptor beta chain under discussion was sequenced for a study of blood T cell repertoires in COVID-19. Per the germline V gene, CDR1 is SGHTA and CDR2 is FQGNSA. The germline V and J ends were trimmed by 5 bases and 0 bases, with 16 bases remaining between them. The CDR3 totals 17 residues. Assay: immunoSEQ multiplex PCR; the TCRdb copy retains only in-frame clones and omits some. The sample yields fewer than 150,000 clones, 78% seen once. The rearrangement uses TRBV7-2 and TRBJ2-2; D is perhaps TRBD1 (6 bases). The origin of this receptor is an older man with acute or convalescent COVID-19. Sequenced: peripheral blood. CDR3 sequence (DNA): TGTGCCAGCAGCCGTTTATCCGGGACAACGAACACCGGGGAGCTGTTTTTT. Encoded protein: CASSRLSGTTNTGELFF.